This T cell receptor beta chain was documented in a study of beta chain features in type 1 diabetes. Findings and caveats of the study: The naive, central memory and Treg TCRB repertoires of patients appeared to be more similar to one another than those of healthy donors.

Germline values: CDR1 LGHNA, CDR2 YNFKEQ. This CDR3 has 13 amino acids. Trimming removed 1 base at V and 5 bases at J, with 6 bases between. Expressed TCRB transcripts were sequenced, since all the RNA that had been isolated was reverse transcribed. Profiling relied on immunoSEQ multiplex PCR, and the TCRdb table lists in-frame clones only, not all of them. The table records fewer than 200,000 clones, approximately 8.1% of them present only once. Only a few counts were recorded for this clone. Its antigen is currently unknown. Sample: central memory CD4+ T cells from blood. The chain carries TRBV4-2 and TRBJ1-5; D remains unclear. The source is a man between 18 and 35 years old in good health. The CDR3 is CASSQVQDQPQHF. The CDR3 nucleotides are TGTGCCAGCAGCCAAGTTCAGGATCAGCCCCAGCATTTT.